The rows below give T cell receptor beta chains drawn from one sample of a study of T cells expressing NK-cell markers. TCRdb re-called the 5' RACE reads, yielding one record per CDR3 amino acid sequence without DNA. The sample table sets out about 460,000 distinct CDR3 sequences. The sample taken for sequencing was blood T cells: a sorted CD56 or NKG2C T cell subset, CD4+ or CD8+ T cells, or bulk PBMC T cells (not recorded which). These receptors all come from a woman in her forties or fifties in good health. Each CDR3 is given with its conserved first and last residue.

v_gene,j_gene,CDR3aa
TRBV7-9,TRBJ2-5,CASRLGLSSQKTAQYF
TRBV12-3/TRBV12-4,TRBJ2-1,CASSRLSATPQGIRNEQFF
TRBV7-9,TRBJ2-2,CASSPRRGAGELFF
TRBV7-9,TRBJ2-5,CASSPSRGTQETQYF
TRBV2,TRBJ2-5,CASSEGLAAQQGTQYF
TRBV9,TRBJ2-2,CASSVGTGGIGELFF
TRBV4-1,TRBJ1-3,CASSQDLPGSGNTIYF
TRBV12-3/TRBV12-4,TRBJ2-1,CASSLNRFEQFF
TRBV4-1,TRBJ2-7,CASSPQREGPYEQYF
TRBV7-9,TRBJ2-1,CASSLSMFYNEQFF
TRBV24-1,TRBJ2-2,CATSDYWRGRENTGELFF
TRBV5-5,TRBJ2-1,CASSLSGSYGVARSYNEQFF
TRBV19,TRBJ2-1,CASSIVWANNEQFF
TRBV2,TRBJ1-2,CASSELNWGSTNYGYTF
TRBV19,TRBJ2-7,CASSTPNRGKYEQYF
TRBV29-1,TRBJ2-1,CSVDRTTNNEQFF
TRBV19,TRBJ2-7,CASSIPGQGAGEQYF
TRBV30,TRBJ1-4,CAWSSGRTYGKLFF
TRBV10-3,TRBJ1-3,CATEDTTSGNTIYF
TRBV3-1,TRBJ1-1,CASSQLGQETEAFF
TRBV29-1,TRBJ1-1,CSIRTGGNMNTEAFF
TRBV12-3/TRBV12-4,TRBJ2-7,CASSSVAGDREQYF
TRBV10-3,TRBJ2-3,CAISGSGSDTQYF
TRBV24-1,TRBJ2-3,CATEGFSADTQYF
TRBV10-3,TRBJ1-5,CAISGGTGSDQPQHF
TRBV12-3/TRBV12-4,TRBJ2-3,CASRFGAPDTQYF
TRBV3-1,TRBJ2-7,CASSGRISLSTEQYF
TRBV6-6,TRBJ2-3,CASSQRTGRGTDTQYF
TRBV10-3,TRBJ2-3,CAISAQTWRTDTQYF
TRBV14,TRBJ2-3,CASSQERTGKDTQYF
TRBV12-3/TRBV12-4,TRBJ2-1,CASSRVRGRDNEQFF
TRBV2,TRBJ2-2,CASIGGLGTSGSSELFF
TRBV4-1,TRBJ2-7,CASSQAKGGYEQYF
TRBV12-3/TRBV12-4,TRBJ2-3,CASSWRGGRTDTQYF
TRBV5-1,TRBJ1-6,CASSLKSSYNSPLHF
TRBV5-5,TRBJ2-6,CASSPRGHLSSGANVLTF
TRBV7-3,TRBJ2-1,CASSLSGGRVLGEQFF
TRBV5-1,TRBJ2-1,CASSLEAGVGNEQFF
TRBV29-1,TRBJ2-5,CSQESGQTQYF
TRBV20-1,TRBJ2-3,CSAPPTSVSDTQYF
TRBV7-8,TRBJ1-1,CASSPRALNTEAFF
TRBV12-3/TRBV12-4,TRBJ1-1,CASSKPGQVNYRNTEAFF
TRBV4-1,TRBJ1-1,CASSQVLRGTEAFF
TRBV30,TRBJ1-3,CAWSVVGPRNTIYF
TRBV5-1,TRBJ1-1,CASSLAGGGTEAFF
TRBV6-1,TRBJ2-1,CASEGYRTSGNHNEQFF
TRBV12-5,TRBJ2-5,CASGLLTPTRDRGIGETQYF
TRBV3-1,TRBJ1-1,CASSMGQGIPMNTEAFF